These T cell receptor beta chains were read from a single sample in a study of memory CD4+ T cells and cytomegalovirus serostatus. Assay: immunoSEQ multiplex PCR; the TCRdb copy retains only in-frame clones and omits some. The sample lists tens of thousands of clones; about 80% were seen once. The sample comprised memory CD4+ T cells from blood. Receptor source: an adult in good health and CMV-seronegative. Both conserved end residues are part of each CDR3. Each record gives: V gene, J gene, D gene, clone size, CDR3 protein, CDR3 DNA. A D gene is named only where the DNA matches it firmly. Clone size is shown for a subset of rows, as once, few, many or a class of expanded clone.

v_call: TRBV12-5
j_call: TRBJ2-4
d_call: .
clone_size: once
cdr3_aa: CASGLWTENIQYF
cdr3_nt: TGTGCTAGTGGCCTCTGGACAGAGAACATTCAGTACTTC

v_call: TRBV2
j_call: TRBJ2-3
d_call: .
clone_size: .
cdr3_aa: CASSGSALASTDTQYF
cdr3_nt: TGTGCCAGCAGTGGATCGGCTTTGGCCAGCACAGATACGCAGTATTTT

v_call: TRBV6-5
j_call: TRBJ1-5
d_call: TRBD1
clone_size: .
cdr3_aa: CASSLDREGQPQHF
cdr3_nt: TGTGCCAGCAGCCTGGACAGGGAGGGGCAGCCCCAGCATTTT

v_call: TRBV2
j_call: TRBJ2-7
d_call: .
clone_size: .
cdr3_aa: CASHRDHSYEQYF
cdr3_nt: TGTGCCAGCCATAGGGACCACAGCTACGAGCAGTACTTC

v_call: TRBV11-3
j_call: TRBJ1-6
d_call: TRBD1
clone_size: .
cdr3_aa: CASSPDRVSYNSPLHF
cdr3_nt: TGTGCCAGCAGCCCAGACAGGGTCTCCTATAATTCACCCCTCCACTTT

v_call: TRBV5-1
j_call: TRBJ2-5
d_call: .
clone_size: .
cdr3_aa: CASSPGTTQETQYF
cdr3_nt: TGCGCCAGCAGCCCCGGGACCACCCAAGAGACCCAGTACTTC

v_call: TRBV19
j_call: TRBJ2-3
d_call: TRBD2
clone_size: .
cdr3_aa: CASSPGLAGVTTDTQYF
cdr3_nt: TGTGCCAGTTCACCGGGACTAGCGGGGGTTACCACAGATACGCAGTATTTT

v_call: TRBV4-2
j_call: TRBJ1-3
d_call: .
clone_size: .
cdr3_aa: CASSRGRADGNTIYF
cdr3_nt: TGTGCCAGCAGCCGAGGGAGGGCGGACGGAAACACCATATATTTT

v_call: TRBV5-4
j_call: TRBJ2-3
d_call: TRBD2
clone_size: .
cdr3_aa: CASSAGLGSGGTDTQYF
cdr3_nt: TGTGCCAGCAGCGCGGGACTAGGGTCCGGGGGCACAGATACGCAGTATTTT

v_call: TRBV28
j_call: TRBJ2-1
d_call: .
clone_size: .
cdr3_aa: CASSASNNEQFF
cdr3_nt: TGTGCCAGCAGCGCTAGCAACAATGAGCAGTTCTTC

v_call: TRBV5-4
j_call: TRBJ2-3
d_call: .
clone_size: few
cdr3_aa: CASSFEEGGTDTQYF
cdr3_nt: TGTGCCAGCAGCTTTGAGGAAGGGGGGACAGATACGCAGTATTTT

v_call: TRBV5-1
j_call: TRBJ2-5
d_call: TRBD2
clone_size: .
cdr3_aa: CASSLERGLRETQYF
cdr3_nt: TGCGCCAGCAGCTTGGAGCGGGGTTTGAGGGAGACCCAGTACTTC

v_call: TRBV6-1
j_call: TRBJ2-2
d_call: .
clone_size: .
cdr3_aa: CASSAGAGGELFF
cdr3_nt: TGTGCCAGCAGTGCGGGTGCAGGCGGGGAGCTGTTTTTT

v_call: TRBV7-9
j_call: TRBJ2-7
d_call: .
clone_size: .
cdr3_aa: CASSFGTHEQYF
cdr3_nt: TGTGCCAGCAGCTTCGGGACCCACGAGCAGTACTTC

v_call: TRBV6-1
j_call: TRBJ2-5
d_call: .
clone_size: .
cdr3_aa: CASNVLRKETQYF
cdr3_nt: TGTGCCAGCAATGTACTTAGGAAAGAGACCCAGTACTTC

v_call: TRBV6-1
j_call: TRBJ2-5
d_call: TRBD1
clone_size: few
cdr3_aa: CASSRDRDETQYF
cdr3_nt: TGTGCCAGCAGTAGGGACAGGGACGAGACCCAGTACTTC

v_call: TRBV29-1
j_call: TRBJ2-5
d_call: .
clone_size: .
cdr3_aa: CSAAPGLETQYF
cdr3_nt: TGCAGCGCTGCCCCGGGGTTGGAGACCCAGTACTTC

v_call: TRBV30
j_call: TRBJ1-6
d_call: .
clone_size: .
cdr3_aa: CAWTGYINSPLHF
cdr3_nt: TGTGCCTGGACAGGGTATATTAATTCACCCCTCCACTTT

v_call: TRBV14
j_call: TRBJ1-2
d_call: .
clone_size: .
cdr3_aa: CASSPSGTSLYGYTF
cdr3_nt: TGTGCCAGCAGCCCCTCCGGGACCTCCCTCTATGGCTACACCTTC

v_call: TRBV19
j_call: TRBJ2-2
d_call: TRBD1
clone_size: .
cdr3_aa: CASSMWDRGTGELFF
cdr3_nt: TGTGCCAGTAGTATGTGGGACAGGGGGACCGGGGAGCTGTTTTTT

v_call: TRBV10-3
j_call: TRBJ1-1
d_call: .
clone_size: few
cdr3_aa: CAIKDGDIAIGTEAFF
cdr3_nt: TGTGCCATCAAGGACGGGGATATCGCCATCGGTACTGAAGCTTTCTTT

v_call: TRBV6-4
j_call: TRBJ2-4
d_call: .
clone_size: few
cdr3_aa: CASTVGPGLLLAKNIQYF
cdr3_nt: TGTGCCAGCACCGTAGGTCCCGGGTTACTTTTAGCCAAAAACATTCAGTACTTC

v_call: TRBV9
j_call: TRBJ2-2
d_call: .
clone_size: .
cdr3_aa: CASSVGVASGELFF
cdr3_nt: TGTGCCAGCAGCGTAGGGGTCGCTTCCGGGGAGCTGTTTTTT

v_call: TRBV5-1
j_call: TRBJ2-4
d_call: .
clone_size: .
cdr3_aa: CASSLDGAQNIQYF
cdr3_nt: TGCGCCAGCAGCTTGGACGGAGCCCAAAACATTCAGTACTTC

v_call: TRBV5-6
j_call: TRBJ1-6
d_call: .
clone_size: few
cdr3_aa: CASSLERNNSPLHF
cdr3_nt: TGTGCCAGCAGCTTGGAGCGCAATAATTCACCCCTCCACTTT

v_call: TRBV28
j_call: TRBJ2-5
d_call: .
clone_size: .
cdr3_aa: CASSPLVGTQYF
cdr3_nt: TGTGCCAGCAGTCCCTTAGTTGGGACCCAGTACTTC

v_call: TRBV10-3
j_call: TRBJ2-3
d_call: TRBD2
clone_size: .
cdr3_aa: CAISELQRGWTDTQYF
cdr3_nt: TGTGCCATCAGTGAGCTCCAGCGGGGTTGGACAGATACGCAGTATTTT

v_call: TRBV7-2
j_call: TRBJ1-4
d_call: TRBD1
clone_size: once
cdr3_aa: CASSLKSGGGTNEKLFF
cdr3_nt: TGTGCCAGCAGCTTAAAATCAGGGGGCGGCACTAATGAAAAACTGTTTTTT

v_call: TRBV6-6
j_call: TRBJ2-1
d_call: .
clone_size: .
cdr3_aa: CASSKGGQPDRRVQFF
cdr3_nt: TGTGCCAGCAGCAAGGGGGGACAGCCGGACCGTCGTGTACAGTTCTTC

v_call: TRBV27
j_call: TRBJ1-6
d_call: .
clone_size: .
cdr3_aa: CASPPSSPLHF
cdr3_nt: TGTGCCAGCCCCCCGAGTTCACCCCTCCACTTT

v_call: TRBV10-3
j_call: TRBJ2-2
d_call: .
clone_size: .
cdr3_aa: CAIRGTRELFF
cdr3_nt: TGTGCCATCAGGGGGACCAGGGAGCTGTTTTTT

v_call: TRBV10-3
j_call: TRBJ1-2
d_call: .
clone_size: .
cdr3_aa: CAISDPRWGYTF
cdr3_nt: TGTGCCATCAGTGACCCCAGATGGGGCTACACCTTC

v_call: TRBV2
j_call: TRBJ2-5
d_call: .
clone_size: few
cdr3_aa: CASRSERETQYF
cdr3_nt: TGTGCCAGCAGGAGCGAACGGGAGACCCAGTACTTC

v_call: TRBV4-1
j_call: TRBJ1-6
d_call: .
clone_size: .
cdr3_aa: CASSDLGLPNSPLHF
cdr3_nt: TGCGCCAGCAGCGACCTCGGACTGCCGAATTCACCCCTCCACTTT

v_call: TRBV10-2
j_call: TRBJ2-1
d_call: TRBD2
clone_size: .
cdr3_aa: CASGSGTSGGGGYNEQFF
cdr3_nt: TGCGCCAGCGGATCCGGGACTAGCGGGGGGGGAGGGTACAATGAGCAGTTCTTC

v_call: TRBV11-3
j_call: TRBJ2-3
d_call: .
clone_size: .
cdr3_aa: CASSLGSGRTDTQYF
cdr3_nt: TGTGCCAGCAGCCTAGGGTCCGGCCGCACAGATACGCAGTATTTT

v_call: TRBV6-6
j_call: TRBJ1-2
d_call: .
clone_size: few
cdr3_aa: CASRRDVGNYGYTF
cdr3_nt: TGTGCCAGCAGAAGGGACGTCGGTAACTATGGCTACACCTTC

v_call: TRBV19
j_call: TRBJ2-3
d_call: TRBD2
clone_size: .
cdr3_aa: CASSTTSSGAITDTQYF
cdr3_nt: TGTGCCAGTAGTACAACTTCTAGCGGGGCTATCACAGATACGCAGTATTTT

v_call: TRBV7-7
j_call: TRBJ2-7
d_call: TRBD1
clone_size: .
cdr3_aa: CASSFGTDETYEQYF
cdr3_nt: TGTGCCAGCAGCTTCGGGACAGATGAAACCTACGAGCAGTACTTC

v_call: TRBV28
j_call: TRBJ1-1
d_call: .
clone_size: .
cdr3_aa: CASEIHTEAFF
cdr3_nt: TGTGCCAGCGAGATTCACACTGAAGCTTTCTTT